Given below is one TCR beta chain in context. Its specificity is not known. The data are from a study of shared clonotypes between healthy human individuals. As for the study in general: Researchers drew samples from two women and a few men aged 18 to 49. Each donor's CD4 naive and CD4 memory cells filled three plates apiece, CD8 naive two, and CD8 memory one. Notes on the study in general: Naive subsets generally had larger estimated richness than memory subsets.

Clones were read by immunoSEQ multiplex PCR, and TCRdb kept only the in-frame ones, dropping some. The top ten hold around 0.14% of the sample, which has millions of clones, around nine tenths seen once. Trimming pared 0 bases from V and 2 bases from J, leaving 7 bases between. The CDR3 runs to 14 residues. CDR1 is SGHNT, CDR2 YYREEE, per germline (reference sequence). The sample was naive CD4+ T cells sorted from blood. Subset described: CD45RA+ positively selected. The sequence came from a young man in good health. This rearrangement joins TRBV5-4 to TRBJ2-3; D ambiguous. The CDR3 nucleotides are TGTGCCAGCAGCTTGGGACCCTACACAGATACGCAGTATTTT. It encodes CASSLGPYTDTQYF.